A single sample is the source of the 10 T cell receptor beta chains below, sequenced in a study of blood T cell repertoires in COVID-19. TCRdb's table, derived via immunoSEQ multiplex PCR, lists solely in-frame clones and lacks some. The sample has hundreds of thousands of clones, about 89% seen once; the top ten hold approximately 8.8%. Material: PBMCs or T cells enriched from blood (not recorded which). These receptors all come from a woman aged 35 to 49 who had recovered from COVID-19.

This clone showed up just a few times. The gene calls are TRBV5-8 and TRBJ1-5; a weak D match, TRBD1 (6 bases). CDR3 length: 15 residues. The germline gives CDR1 SGHTS, CDR2 YDEGEE. V was shortened by 5 bases and J by 6 bases, with 18 bases between the two germline ends. The CDR3 loop is CASSSQGLLGQPQHF. The DNA of the CDR3 is TGTGCCAGCAGTTCACAGGGCCTCCTCGGTCAGCCCCAGCATTTT.

This chain uses TRBV11-2 with TRBJ2-5; possible D gene TRBD2, 6 bases. This CDR3 is 14 amino acids long. Germline CDR1 SGHAT, CDR2 FQNNGV. The V gene lost 1 base and the J gene lost 5 bases, with 11 bases spanning the gap. The DNA for the CDR3 is TGTGCCAGCAGCTTAGCTGGCGGGGCGGAGACCCAGTACTTC. This gives the protein CASSLAGGAETQYF.

This clone appeared a single time. This rearrangement joins TRBV7-3 to TRBJ1-1, with D maybe TRBD1 (6 bases). Germline-derived CDR1 and CDR2 are SGHTA and FQGTGA. The V end lost 0 bases, the J end lost 4 bases, and 15 bases lay between the germline ends. The CDR3 is 16 amino acids. CDR3 sequence: CASSLTPDRQGTEAFF. CDR3 bases: TGTGCCAGCAGCTTAACGCCCGACAGGCAAGGCACTGAAGCTTTCTTT.

The rearrangement uses TRBV10-3 and TRBJ1-2, with TRBD1 as a possible D gene (5 bases). CDR1 and CDR2 from the germline V gene are ENHRY and SYGVKD. Trimming shortened V by 0 bases and J by 2 bases, and 13 bases separated the two germline ends. The CDR3 runs to 16 residues. The CDR3 loop is CAISESRSAGNYGYTF. CDR3 bases: TGTGCCATCAGTGAGTCTCGGTCGGCAGGGAACTATGGCTACACCTTC.

The V call is TRBV19, the J call TRBJ1-4; D perhaps matches TRBD1 (5 bases). CDR1 LNHDA and CDR2 SQIVND come from the germline V gene (reference sequence). Trimming took off 4 bases at V and 6 bases at J, with 15 bases between the two ends. This CDR3 is 15 amino acids long. CDR3 protein: CASSKRQHQDEKLFF. The CDR3 DNA sequence: TGTGCCAGTAGTAAAAGACAGCACCAGGATGAAAAACTGTTTTTT.

The chain uses TRBV30 and TRBJ1-4, with TRBD1 matching over 9 bases. The ends lost 2 bases at V and 6 bases at J; junction bases unmatched: 4. This CDR3 is built from 14 residues. Germline V gene sequence: CDR1 GTSNPN, CDR2 SVGIG (reference sequence). The CDR3 region is CAWSLTGGDEKLFF. CDR3 DNA sequence: TGTGCCTGGAGTCTGACAGGGGGGGATGAAAAACTGTTTTTT.

V is TRBV10-1 and J is TRBJ2-3; a weak D match, TRBD1 (5 bases). The CDR3 runs 14 residues. The germline V gene encodes CDR1 WNHNN and CDR2 SYGVQD (reference sequence). V lost 0 bases to trimming and J lost 4 bases, with 8 bases between them. The CDR3 bases are TGCGCCAGCAGTGAGTCGGGGCCGTCAGATACGCAGTATTTT. It translates to CASSESGPSDTQYF.

This clone was seen once. The genes are TRBV7-9 and TRBJ2-1; TRBD2 agrees at 9 bases. The CDR3 length is 15 residues. The germline gives CDR1 SEHNR, CDR2 FQNEAQ (reference sequence). J gave up 6 bases and V 8 bases, and 11 bases lay outside the gene matches. CDR3 sequence reads: CASAIALAGVNEQFF. The CDR3 bases are TGTGCCAGCGCAATCGCACTAGCGGGTGTCAATGAGCAGTTCTTC. Supplemented by reference TRBV7-9 and TRBJ2-1, the full variable domain reads DTGVSQNPRHKITKRGQNVTFRCDPISEHNRLYWYRQTLGQGPEFLTYFQNEAQLEKSRLLSDRFSAERPKGSFSTLEIQRTEQGDSAMYLCASAIALAGVNEQFFGPGTRLTVL.

CDR3 sequence: CASGPAGGGYTF. CDR3 nucleotide sequence: TGTGCTAGTGGTCCCGCCGGGGGGGGCTACACCTTC. The V and J genes are TRBV12-5 and TRBJ1-2, with D possibly being TRBD1 (5 bases). CDR1 and CDR2 from the germline V gene are LGHNT and FRNRAP. CDR3 size: 12 residues. Trimming shortened V by 5 bases and J by 8 bases, and 12 bases separated the two germline ends. Variable domain in full (rest from reference TRBV12-5 and TRBJ1-2): DARVTQTPRHKVTEMGQEVTMRCQPILGHNTVFWYRQTMMQGLELLAYFRNRAPLDDSGMPKDRFSAEMPDATLATLKIQPSEPRDSAVYFCASGPAGGGYTFGSGTRLTVV.

The chain links TRBV6-2 or TRBV6-3 to TRBJ1-5; a weak D match, TRBD1 (6 bases). The germline V gene has CDR1 MNHEY and CDR2 SVGEGT. This CDR3 region has 15 residues. The V and J ends lost 6 bases and 4 bases respectively, with 16 bases between them. CDR3 sequence (DNA): TGTGCCAGCAGCCTATCAGGGGCCGGTAATCAGCCCCAGCATTTT. It codes for CASSLSGAGNQPQHF.